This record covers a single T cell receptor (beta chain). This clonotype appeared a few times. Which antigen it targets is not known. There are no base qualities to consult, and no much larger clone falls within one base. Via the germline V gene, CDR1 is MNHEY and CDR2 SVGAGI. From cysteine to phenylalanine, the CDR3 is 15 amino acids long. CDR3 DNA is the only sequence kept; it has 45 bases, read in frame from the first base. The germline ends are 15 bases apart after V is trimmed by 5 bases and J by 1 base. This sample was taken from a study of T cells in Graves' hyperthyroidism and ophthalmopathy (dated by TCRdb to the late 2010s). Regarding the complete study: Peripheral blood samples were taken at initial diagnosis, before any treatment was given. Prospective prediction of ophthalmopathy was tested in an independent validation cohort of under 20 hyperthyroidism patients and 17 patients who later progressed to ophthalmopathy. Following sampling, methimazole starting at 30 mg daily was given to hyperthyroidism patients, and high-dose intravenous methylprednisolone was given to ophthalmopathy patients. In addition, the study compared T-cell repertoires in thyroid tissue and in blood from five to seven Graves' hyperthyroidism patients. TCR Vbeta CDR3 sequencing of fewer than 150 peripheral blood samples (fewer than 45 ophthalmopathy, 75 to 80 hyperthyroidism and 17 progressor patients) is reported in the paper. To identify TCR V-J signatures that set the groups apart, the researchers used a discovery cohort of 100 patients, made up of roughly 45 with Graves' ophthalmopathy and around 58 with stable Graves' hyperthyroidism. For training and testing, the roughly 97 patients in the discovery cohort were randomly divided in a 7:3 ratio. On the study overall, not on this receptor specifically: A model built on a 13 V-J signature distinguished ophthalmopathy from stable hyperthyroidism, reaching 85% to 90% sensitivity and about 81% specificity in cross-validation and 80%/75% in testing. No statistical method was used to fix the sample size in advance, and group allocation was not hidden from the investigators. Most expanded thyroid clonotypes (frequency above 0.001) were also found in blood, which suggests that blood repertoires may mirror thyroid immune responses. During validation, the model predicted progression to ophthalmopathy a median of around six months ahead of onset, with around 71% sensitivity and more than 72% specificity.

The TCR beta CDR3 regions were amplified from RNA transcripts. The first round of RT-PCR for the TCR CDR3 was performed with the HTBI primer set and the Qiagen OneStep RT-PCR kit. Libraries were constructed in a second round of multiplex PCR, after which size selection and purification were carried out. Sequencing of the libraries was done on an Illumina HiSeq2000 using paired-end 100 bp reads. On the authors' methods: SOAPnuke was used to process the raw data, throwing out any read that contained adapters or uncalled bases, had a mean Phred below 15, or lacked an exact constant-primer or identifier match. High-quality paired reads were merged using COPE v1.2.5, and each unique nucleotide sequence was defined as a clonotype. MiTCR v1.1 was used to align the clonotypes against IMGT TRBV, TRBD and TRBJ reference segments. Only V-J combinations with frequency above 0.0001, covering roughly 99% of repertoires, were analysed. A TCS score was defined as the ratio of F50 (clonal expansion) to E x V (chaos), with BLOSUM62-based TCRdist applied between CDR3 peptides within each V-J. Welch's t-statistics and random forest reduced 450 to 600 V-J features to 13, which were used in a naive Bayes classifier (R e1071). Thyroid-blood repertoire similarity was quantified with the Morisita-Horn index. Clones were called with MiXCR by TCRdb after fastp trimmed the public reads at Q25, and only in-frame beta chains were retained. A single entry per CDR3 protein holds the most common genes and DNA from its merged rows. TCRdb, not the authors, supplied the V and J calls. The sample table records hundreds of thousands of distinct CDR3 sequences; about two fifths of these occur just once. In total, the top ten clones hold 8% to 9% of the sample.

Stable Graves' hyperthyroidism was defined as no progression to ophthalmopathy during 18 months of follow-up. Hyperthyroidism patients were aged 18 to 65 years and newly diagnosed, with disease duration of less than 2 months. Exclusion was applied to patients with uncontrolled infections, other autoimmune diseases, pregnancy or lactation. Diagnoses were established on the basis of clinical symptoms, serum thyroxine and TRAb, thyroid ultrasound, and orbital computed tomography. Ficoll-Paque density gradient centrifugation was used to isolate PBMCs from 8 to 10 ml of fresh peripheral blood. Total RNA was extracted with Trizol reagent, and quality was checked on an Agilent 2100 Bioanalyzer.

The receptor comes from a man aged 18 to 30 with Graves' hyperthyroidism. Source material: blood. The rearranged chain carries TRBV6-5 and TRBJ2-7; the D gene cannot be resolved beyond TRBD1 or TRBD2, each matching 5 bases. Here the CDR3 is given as CASSPGPPVSYEQYF. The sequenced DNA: TGTGCCAGCAGTCCGGGACCCCCAGTTTCCTACGAGCAGTACTTC.